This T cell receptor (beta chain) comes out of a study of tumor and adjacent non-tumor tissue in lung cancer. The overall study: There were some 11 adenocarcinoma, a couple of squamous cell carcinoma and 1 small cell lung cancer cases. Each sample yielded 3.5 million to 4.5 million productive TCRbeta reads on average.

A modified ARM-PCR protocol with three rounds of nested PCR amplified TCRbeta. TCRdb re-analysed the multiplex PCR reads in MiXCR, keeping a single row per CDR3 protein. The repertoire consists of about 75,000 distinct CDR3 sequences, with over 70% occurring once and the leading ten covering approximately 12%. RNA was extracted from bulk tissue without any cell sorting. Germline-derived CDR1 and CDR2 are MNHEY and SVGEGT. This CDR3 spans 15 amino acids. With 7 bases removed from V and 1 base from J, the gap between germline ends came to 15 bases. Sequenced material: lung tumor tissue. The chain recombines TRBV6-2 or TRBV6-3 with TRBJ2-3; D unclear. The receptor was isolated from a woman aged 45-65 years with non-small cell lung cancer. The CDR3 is CASNLVLPGTDTQYF. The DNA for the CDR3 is TGTGCCAGCAATCTAGTGCTCCCCGGCACAGATACGCAGTATTTT.